These T cell receptor beta chains were read from a single sample in a study of early T cells in non-severe SARS-CoV-2 infection. TCRdb called the 5' RACE reads again in MiXCR, with one record for every CDR3 protein. The table lists about 81,000 distinct CDR3 sequences, 6% to 7% of them singletons. The sample taken for sequencing was whole blood. Receptors were obtained from an adult who was a healthcare worker with PCR-confirmed SARS-CoV-2 infection or an uninfected control (not recorded which). Both conserved end residues are part of each CDR3. Rows give clone size only sometimes, using once, few, many, or a class for an expanded clone.

v_gene: TRBV20-1
abundance: many
j_gene: TRBJ2-7
CDR3aa: CSARKGQKAYEQYF

v_gene: TRBV10-3
abundance: few
j_gene: TRBJ2-1
CDR3aa: CAISPTQGLLTSYNEQFF

v_gene: TRBV7-9
abundance: many
j_gene: TRBJ2-5
CDR3aa: CASSPDTGLETQYF

v_gene: TRBV7-7
abundance: many
j_gene: TRBJ2-7
CDR3aa: CASSLAMGEGSGEQYF

v_gene: TRBV5-1
abundance: few
j_gene: TRBJ2-3
CDR3aa: CASSWTSGDTDTQYF

v_gene: TRBV18
abundance: many
j_gene: TRBJ2-5
CDR3aa: CASSPSGTDKETQYF

v_gene: TRBV29-1
abundance: many
j_gene: TRBJ2-4
CDR3aa: CSVEDQPNIQYF

v_gene: TRBV7-8
abundance: few
j_gene: TRBJ1-2
CDR3aa: CASSLLITYGYTF

v_gene: TRBV20-1
abundance: many
j_gene: TRBJ2-1
CDR3aa: CSARDPAFRYNEQFF

v_gene: TRBV12-5
abundance: .
j_gene: TRBJ2-3
CDR3aa: CASSGSGSVRDTQYF

v_gene: TRBV14
abundance: many
j_gene: TRBJ1-1
CDR3aa: CASSQAGTRVEAFF

v_gene: TRBV30
abundance: many
j_gene: TRBJ1-1
CDR3aa: CAWSAGEATEAFF

v_gene: TRBV20-1
abundance: .
j_gene: TRBJ2-3
CDR3aa: CSAPRTSDTQYF

v_gene: TRBV10-1
abundance: once
j_gene: TRBJ1-1
CDR3aa: CASSERVRGAFF

v_gene: TRBV11-2
abundance: many
j_gene: TRBJ1-2
CDR3aa: CASSFILGGVPYGYTF

v_gene: TRBV27
abundance: few
j_gene: TRBJ2-5
CDR3aa: CASSLGLAGHETQYF

v_gene: TRBV9
abundance: few
j_gene: TRBJ2-4
CDR3aa: CASSEREVAKNIQYF

v_gene: TRBV28
abundance: few
j_gene: TRBJ1-1
CDR3aa: CASSLLQENTEAFF

v_gene: TRBV7-6
abundance: many
j_gene: TRBJ2-3
CDR3aa: CASSPTSGGVDTQYF

v_gene: TRBV7-2
abundance: .
j_gene: TRBJ2-3
CDR3aa: CASSLAGGGFDTQYF

v_gene: TRBV20-1
abundance: .
j_gene: TRBJ1-3
CDR3aa: CSARDSGKQPSSGNTIYF

v_gene: TRBV6-2/TRBV6-3
abundance: few
j_gene: TRBJ2-3
CDR3aa: CASSLIPRTTDTQYF

v_gene: TRBV11-2
abundance: many
j_gene: TRBJ1-1
CDR3aa: CASSSGRGHRSNTEAFF

v_gene: TRBV6-5
abundance: many
j_gene: TRBJ1-6
CDR3aa: CASSYEAWDSPLHF

v_gene: TRBV7-2
abundance: few
j_gene: TRBJ2-5
CDR3aa: CASSLIGTTIQETQYF

v_gene: TRBV7-2
abundance: .
j_gene: TRBJ2-7
CDR3aa: CASRGSGGPYEQYF

v_gene: TRBV19
abundance: few
j_gene: TRBJ2-7
CDR3aa: CASSIQEGYYEQYF

v_gene: TRBV24-1
abundance: few
j_gene: TRBJ2-5
CDR3aa: CATSGLIGMEETQYF

v_gene: TRBV28
abundance: .
j_gene: TRBJ1-1
CDR3aa: CASSFGGPMNTEAFF

v_gene: TRBV2
abundance: many
j_gene: TRBJ1-1
CDR3aa: CASSGTANTEAFF

v_gene: TRBV11-2
abundance: .
j_gene: TRBJ2-7
CDR3aa: CASSLRAGDTYEQYF

v_gene: TRBV27
abundance: .
j_gene: TRBJ2-3
CDR3aa: CASSFQGLAGGADTQYF

v_gene: TRBV5-4
abundance: many
j_gene: TRBJ2-7
CDR3aa: CASSGRGQFAYEQYF

v_gene: TRBV7-9
abundance: many
j_gene: TRBJ2-1
CDR3aa: CASSSTSGSVYEQFF

v_gene: TRBV3-1
abundance: many
j_gene: TRBJ2-1
CDR3aa: CASSLPWDRGGNEQFF

v_gene: TRBV12-3/TRBV12-4
abundance: few
j_gene: TRBJ1-3
CDR3aa: CASTTGSYSGNTIYF

v_gene: TRBV20-1
abundance: .
j_gene: TRBJ2-4
CDR3aa: CSATVAGQSLAKNIQYF